The entry below describes one TCR beta chain. The CDR3 has 15 amino acids. CDR1 is MNHNY, CDR2 SVGAGI, per germline (reference sequence). V was clipped by 0 bases and J by 9 bases; unmatched bases: 5. These data come from a study of T cell changes during pregnancy in multiple sclerosis. Produced via immunoSEQ multiplex PCR; TCRdb's table is partial and in-frame only. Of 77,000 or so clones listed, around 95% are singletons. This sequence originates from a female donor in good health, enrolled as a control in a pregnancy study. The chain has TRBV6-6 and TRBJ1-6; 7 nucleotides align to TRBD1. The material sequenced was peripheral blood, taken in the second trimester of pregnancy. The CDR3 reads CASSYSTQGSSPLHF. In DNA, the CDR3 is TGTGCCAGCAGTTACTCGACACAGGGGAGTTCACCCCTCCACTTT.